This record concerns one T cell receptor (beta chain) sequence. The target of this receptor is not known. There are no base qualities to consult, and no much larger clone falls within one base. The sample belongs to a study of the immune and genomic landscape of osteosarcoma (dated by TCRdb to about 2020). A note on the overall study: The overall cohort comprised under 55 pediatric and adult patients with high-grade osteosarcoma, with a median age at diagnosis of approximately 28 years (range about 5-90). Poor-risk disease was overrepresented in the cohort, as 73% of patients had an unfavorable pathologic response to standard therapy and about 66% were deceased. In the overall cohort, roughly 60% of patients were male, and localized disease at diagnosis was presented by about 77% of patients. The study profiled osteosarcoma specimens with whole genome, RNA and T-cell receptor sequencing plus immunohistochemistry and reverse phase protein arrays to define immunogenic potential. TCR sequencing results were integrated with transcriptome, protein array and immunostaining data to characterize the osteosarcoma immunogenomic landscape. The goal of the study was to explain why immune checkpoint inhibitors have shown limited clinical activity in osteosarcoma. A few patients contributed two samples from the same tumor site. On the study overall, not on this receptor specifically: Productive TCR clonality was found to be low overall, with an average of 0.09 and a maximum of 0.3, which suggested limited T-cell clonal expansion. Clonality benchmarks were derived from external normal skin and healthy peripheral blood data rather than from matched normal tissue. Alongside the frozen tumor specimens, matched blood was collected from only a couple of patients. Roughly 5 cases had a single hyperexpanded clone dominating the repertoire, and all had fewer than 100 T-cell clonotypes. Higher TCR productive clonality was observed in the immune-hot C3 cluster than in the cold C1 cluster, although TCR productive clonality remained low overall. Because osteosarcoma is rare and all possible samples were collected, sample size was not determined by any statistical method.

The ImmunoSEQ Assay (Adaptive Biotechnologies) was used to immunosequence the CDR3 regions of the TCR beta chain. The authors processed their data as follows. TCRB rearrangements, read counts, read proportions and gene usage were exported through the ImmunoSEQ Analyzer platform. T-cell clonality was calculated from productive rearrangements as 1 minus Pielou's evenness. In the clonal space homeostasis analysis, clonotypes were grouped as rare, small, medium, large or hyperexpanded (0.01 to 1 of the repertoire). TCR productive clonality was compared across immune clusters C1, C2 and C3 using the Wilcoxon rank sum test. Sourced from immuneACCESS, this table was stored by TCRdb with only in-frame sequences that have V and J called. A share of the clones is absent; for the studies checked, an unresolved V gene accounts for under half, and the remainder has no known explanation. Clonal size and the V and J genes are those of that table, whereas D and trimming came from the DNA. In this sample the table shows approximately 9,400 clones, 55% to 75% of which occur a single time. The top ten clones comprise roughly a sixth of the sample.

Taken from cysteine to phenylalanine, the CDR3 has 15 residues. CDR3 DNA is the only sequence kept; it has 45 bases, read in frame from the first base. Trimming removed 3 bases from V and 1 base from J; the gene matches leave 3 bases unexplained. Reading the germline V gene gives CDR1 SGDLS and CDR2 YYNGEE. Post-treatment primary, local recurrence and metastasis tumors from poor-prognosis patients were used as specimens. In this chain, TRBV9 is recombined with TRBJ2-5, with 10 central nucleotides matching TRBD2. The sequence came from a human donor with osteosarcoma. The sample comprised osteosarcoma tumor tissue from the lung. The sequence in DNA is TGTGCCAGCAGCGGTAGCGGGAGGTTCCAAGAGACCCAGTACTTC. Translated, this is CASSGSGRFQETQYF.